This T cell receptor (beta chain) was sequenced for a study of tumor-infiltrating lymphocytes in primary liver carcinoma. Deletions cut 3 bases from V and 8 bases from J, with 10 bases between. This CDR3 is 12 amino acids long. Germline V gives CDR1 MNHNS, CDR2 SASEGT. Reverse transcription of roughly 0.5 ug total RNA with a constant-region primer produced TCR beta cDNA. Researchers made the TCR beta libraries by running three nested multiplex PCR rounds with slightly modified ARM-PCR. The study ran its first two PCR rounds for 9 to 10 cycles each, using TRBV1-TRBV30 forward primers and a C-beta reverse primer. TCRdb called the multiplex PCR reads again in MiXCR, with one record for every CDR3 protein. The sample contains about 33,000 distinct CDR3 sequences, about three quarters of which appear only once. RNA and DNA were co-extracted from approximately 20-30 mg of unsorted bulk tissue.

The sequence derives from a man aged 35 to 55 with primary liver carcinoma and hepatitis B virus infection. The sequencing input was liver tumor tissue from sampling region 5. Subset denoted: tumor region T5, tumor centre. This sequence joins TRBV6-1 and TRBJ1-2; D gene uncertain. CDR3 nucleotides: TGTGCCAGCAGTGAGACGCTCTTAGGCTACACCTTC. This encodes CASSETLLGYTF.